Listed here is a single T cell receptor beta chain. The antigen is not known. Per-sample PBMC isolation yielded at least 7 million cells. This sample stems from a study of blood T cells in healthy people across ages. Overall study results and limits: More naive CD4+ cells and higher diversity were found in long-lived than in aged donors. There was a strong correlation between TCR beta diversity and naive T cell percentage.

The ends were cut back, 6 bases at V and 2 bases at J, with 16 bases in the middle. CDR3 length: 15 amino acids. Looked up from germline, CDR1 is SGHTA and CDR2 is FQGTGA. Combining a sample-barcoded 5' primer with a J-beta primer mix, a second PCR ran for roughly 6 to 11 cycles. The template-switch adaptor was a 5' adaptor with 12 random nucleotides. It tagged each cDNA molecule. TCRdb ran MiXCR on the 5' RACE reads and lists one entry per CDR3 protein. The sample contains 650,000 to 800,000 distinct CDR3 sequences, about 51% of which appear only once. The sequenced sample consisted of blood. This receptor was obtained from a woman aged 80 or over in good health. The gene calls are TRBV7-3 and TRBJ1-2, with D tentatively TRBD1 (6 bases). DNA of the CDR3: TGTGCCAGCAGTGAGGGGGGCAGTCGCAACTATGGCTACACCTTC. This sequence encodes CASSEGGSRNYGYTF.